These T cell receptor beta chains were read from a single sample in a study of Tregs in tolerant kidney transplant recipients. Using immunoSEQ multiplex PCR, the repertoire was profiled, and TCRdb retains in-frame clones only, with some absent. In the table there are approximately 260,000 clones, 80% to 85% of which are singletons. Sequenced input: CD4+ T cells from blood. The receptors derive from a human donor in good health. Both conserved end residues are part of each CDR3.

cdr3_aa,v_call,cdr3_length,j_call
CASSPLAASGRGVETQYF,TRBV19,18,TRBJ2-5
CASSPRAGGGYTF,TRBV18,13,TRBJ1-2
CASSQTRVRPQHF,TRBV19,13,TRBJ1-5
CASRGYSEGVTNEKLFF,TRBV10-2,17,TRBJ1-4
CASSGGYGYTF,TRBV19,11,TRBJ1-2
CASSQGTSGRLTYEQYF,TRBV11-2,17,TRBJ2-7
CASSLVAGSYNEQFF,TRBV5-1,15,TRBJ2-1
CASTLNSRPGELFF,TRBV25-1,14,TRBJ2-2
CASREQGAAVNSPLHF,TRBV2,16,TRBJ1-6
CAWSPDRGRDEQYF,TRBV30,14,.
CAISEGGTYSPLHF,TRBV10-3,14,TRBJ1-6
CASRSPEGTGCCEQFF,TRBV12-2,16,TRBJ2-1
CASRNSGLNYEKLFF,TRBV19,15,TRBJ1-4
CATSNPRWGTGELFF,TRBV15,15,TRBJ2-2
CASSFRAGATYEQYF,TRBV11-1,15,TRBJ2-7
CASSPRGVGNTIYF,TRBV27,14,TRBJ1-3
CASSWDSGGTEAFF,TRBV2,14,TRBJ1-1
CASSATPGDYNEQFF,TRBV6-5,15,TRBJ2-1
CASSVGHDGTYGYTF,TRBV9,15,TRBJ1-2
CASSLTGVSYEQYF,TRBV9,14,TRBJ2-7
CASSKDRGTQYF,TRBV7-7,12,TRBJ2-3
CSVDGVSTWGGYTF,TRBV29-1,14,TRBJ1-2
CASRTDRGINQPQHF,TRBV19,15,TRBJ1-5
CASSYSIAGVSPLHF,TRBV6-5,15,TRBJ1-6
CASSISRDRGDEKLFF,TRBV19,16,TRBJ1-4
CASSVTGPSSDTQYF,TRBV5-1,15,TRBJ2-3
CASSSRTSGATDTQYF,TRBV5-5,16,TRBJ2-3
CASSEVVSYNEQFF,TRBV19,14,TRBJ2-1
CAWSTPGTGRTYGYTF,TRBV30,16,TRBJ1-2
CASSLGSDRGLDQPQHF,TRBV11-3,17,TRBJ1-5
CASSVEDRGQGETQYF,TRBV9,16,TRBJ2-5
CASSPGGKVMYEQYF,TRBV11-1,15,TRBJ2-7
CASTTDGGGTEAFF,TRBV6-1,14,TRBJ1-1
CASRPRALNTGELFF,TRBV7-9,15,TRBJ2-2
CAINGQSSNYGYTF,TRBV6-6,14,TRBJ1-2
CASSLAGTGKYNEQFF,TRBV7-2,16,TRBJ2-1
CASSLRTGDPPGLVYSGELFF,TRBV7-3,21,TRBJ2-2
CASRPGNLPTDTQYF,TRBV5-1,15,TRBJ2-3
CASSLDRVMMVYEKLFF,TRBV7-8,17,TRBJ1-4
CASSQSGTSGAEQFF,TRBV4-2,15,TRBJ2-1
CASSGGAYNEQFF,TRBV11-1,13,TRBJ2-1
CATSGSGPGELFF,TRBV10-3,13,TRBJ2-2
CATSRLTGGSYNEQFF,TRBV15,16,TRBJ2-1
CASSLRSRTGLREKLFF,TRBV7-2,17,TRBJ1-4
CASSRDRAWPQHF,TRBV11-2,13,TRBJ1-5
CARNPDRAGDNYGYTF,TRBV2,16,TRBJ1-2
CASSQDLRQPQHF,TRBV14,13,TRBJ1-5
CASSQRGGTQYF,TRBV14,12,TRBJ2-5
CASSQGQGAYEQYF,TRBV4-2,14,TRBJ2-7
CASPRERTGYNSPLHF,TRBV2,16,TRBJ1-6